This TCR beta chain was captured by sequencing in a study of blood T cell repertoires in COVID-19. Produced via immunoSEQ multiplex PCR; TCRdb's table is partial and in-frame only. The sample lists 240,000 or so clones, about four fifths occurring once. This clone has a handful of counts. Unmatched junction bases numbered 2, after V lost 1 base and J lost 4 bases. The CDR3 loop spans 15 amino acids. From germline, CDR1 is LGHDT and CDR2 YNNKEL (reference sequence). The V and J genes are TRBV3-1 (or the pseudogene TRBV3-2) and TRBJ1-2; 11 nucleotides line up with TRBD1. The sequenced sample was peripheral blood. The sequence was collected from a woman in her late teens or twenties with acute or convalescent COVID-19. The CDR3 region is CASSQGDRGTYGYTF. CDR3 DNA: TGTGCCAGCAGCCAAGGGGACAGGGGGACCTATGGCTACACCTTC.